The T cell receptor (beta chain) under discussion was sequenced for a study of identical twins. This clonotype was recorded many times. Its ends do not fully match the called genes, so a read error is possible. TCRdb recomputed calls from the 5' RACE reads with MiXCR, one row per CDR3 protein. The table shows roughly 750,000 distinct CDR3 sequences, with 20% to 25% occurring only once. The CDR3 is made up of 14 amino acids. Germline CDR1 reads SGHRS; CDR2 reads YFSETQ. The sample also formed part of further work on T cells expressing NK-cell markers. In that study: Among the eight sequenced donors, seven tested HCMV-seropositive and one tested seronegative. These clonotypes also led the CD3+CD56-NKG2C+ fraction in a few donors.

The source is a woman in her late teens or twenties in good health. The rearrangement uses TRBV5-1 and TRBJ2-5, with 8 positions matching TRBD1. Sequencing used PBMCs. The CDR3 is CASSLGQGGETQYF. CDR3 DNA sequence: TGTGCCAGCAGCCTAGGACAGGGAGGAGAGACCCAGTACTTC.